This record concerns one T cell receptor (beta chain) sequence. V shed 3 bases, J shed 6 bases, and the junction held 17 bases outside the gene matches. Germline V lookup: CDR1 WSHSY, CDR2 SAAADI. The CDR3 loop spans 19 amino acids. This entry comes from a study of blood T cell repertoires in COVID-19. Study-level information: Samples representing acute and convalescent COVID-19 were sourced from the United States, Italy and Spain. T cells, B-cell-depleted T cells, or PBMCs supplied cDNA or gDNA.

Authors' data handling: Reference gene primer amplification yielded estimated nucleated cell counts. Sequencing used immunoSEQ multiplex PCR; TCRdb keeps in-frame clones, though not all of them. Clonal size and the V and J genes are those of that table, whereas D and trimming came from the DNA. The table records 100,000 or so clones, 85% of them present only once. The V gene is TRBV10-2, the J gene TRBJ2-1, with 10 bases that match TRBD2. The sequence was collected from a woman in her 70s with active or convalescent COVID-19. The material sequenced was peripheral blood. The CDR3 loop reads CASSDGQGSSGRSLNEQFF. The DNA of the CDR3 is TGCGCCAGCAGTGACGGGCAGGGCTCTAGCGGGAGAAGTCTCAATGAGCAGTTCTTC.